The rows below give T cell receptor beta chains drawn from one sample of a study of blood T cell repertoires in COVID-19. Measured with immunoSEQ multiplex PCR; TCRdb has only the in-frame clones, and not every one. The sample has roughly 230,000 clones, 80% to 95% seen once; the top ten hold more than 0.65%. Source material: peripheral blood. The receptors stem from a young man with COVID-19, enrolled during active disease. The conserved cysteine and the conserved F or W are not part of the CDR3 here.

v_call cdr3_aa
TRBV19 ASRYMNTEAF
TRBV5-4 ASSLADKGQGAEGYT
TRBV19 ASSIDGDREVSYNSPLH
TRBV10-1 ASSGTGTHEQY
TRBV18 ASSPIAGGTDTQY
TRBV7-9 ASSLWAGSQETQY
TRBV15 ATSRDFRQGPGNTIY
TRBV5-1 ASSYSTGGNYGYT
TRBV30 AWTYSYGYT
TRBV5-4 ASSLKTGTGGGVEKLF
TRBV12-3/TRBV12-4 ASSPGRSIQY
TRBV7-9 ATLDRDSSYNEQF
TRBV9 ASSVTTQQF
TRBV25-1 ARAVPPHSLSNYGYT
TRBV5-1 ASSLEGRGTGELF
TRBV11-2 ASSSKHRGTEAF
TRBV15 ATSKTGGPNTGELF
TRBV29-1 SVRQGTNTEAF
TRBV5-4 ASSLQRGYEQY
TRBV24-1 ATQGDTQY
TRBV13 ASSSQTIEKLF
TRBV11-3 ASSLGPGGDGYT
TRBV4-1 ASSAQTGTGEEQPQH
TRBV5-4 ASSETGAGEQY